Listed below are T cell receptor beta chains from one sample, sequenced in a study of blood T cells in healthy people across ages. TCRdb used MiXCR to reprocess the 5' RACE reads, holding one entry per CDR3 protein. The sample records some 1.8 million distinct CDR3 sequences, 39% being singletons. Sample: blood. The receptors stem from a human donor in good health. CDR3s leave out the opening cysteine and the closing phenylalanine or tryptophan. Fields, in order: J gene, V gene, CDR3 protein.

J: TRBJ2-6
V: TRBV20-1
CDR3: SARSTGANVLT

J: TRBJ1-5
V: TRBV29-1
CDR3: SVELGNQPQH

J: TRBJ2-3
V: TRBV10-3
CDR3: ATRAADTQY

J: TRBJ2-5
V: TRBV20-1
CDR3: SAGQFEQY

J: TRBJ2-3
V: TRBV10-3
CDR3: AISEGGEADTQY

J: TRBJ1-6
V: TRBV4-1
CDR3: ASSLPGQGSSPLH

J: TRBJ1-6
V: TRBV6-2/TRBV6-3
CDR3: ASSSGTENSPLH

J: TRBJ1-1
V: TRBV6-5
CDR3: ASSWQGGMNTEAF

J: TRBJ2-5
V: TRBV3-1
CDR3: ASSQGDSLAGEETQY

J: TRBJ2-1
V: TRBV27
CDR3: ASSFLSPLRGINEQF

J: TRBJ2-3
V: TRBV5-1
CDR3: ASSLAGIRRTDTQY

J: TRBJ1-2
V: TRBV20-1
CDR3: SARDRRNYGCT

J: TRBJ1-5
V: TRBV20-1
CDR3: SASRDRGLWQPQH

J: TRBJ1-3
V: TRBV11-2
CDR3: ASSLVGAVNTIY

J: TRBJ2-7
V: TRBV7-2
CDR3: ASRGAGASYEQY

J: TRBJ2-7
V: TRBV4-2
CDR3: ASSQGSTETYEQY

J: TRBJ2-1
V: TRBV25-1
CDR3: ASYSGEQF

J: TRBJ2-3
V: TRBV6-6
CDR3: ASSYAAGSSTDTQY

J: TRBJ1-2
V: TRBV6-5
CDR3: ASTAGTGYDGYT

J: TRBJ2-1
V: TRBV2
CDR3: ASHLPGLAGDSYNEQF

J: TRBJ1-1
V: TRBV6-5
CDR3: ASGGHSNTEAF

J: TRBJ2-3
V: TRBV9
CDR3: ASSETSAPPDTQY

J: TRBJ2-1
V: TRBV10-3
CDR3: AIKGGLATKEQF

J: TRBJ1-2
V: TRBV14
CDR3: ASSQDGAPRGYT

J: TRBJ2-3
V: TRBV30
CDR3: AWNGGAPLTDTQY

J: TRBJ2-1
V: TRBV10-2
CDR3: GIRSSGGYNEQF

J: TRBJ2-7
V: TRBV19
CDR3: ASSIPGGEQY

J: -
V: TRBV6-6
CDR3: ASSYSSGLAYEQY

J: TRBJ2-3
V: TRBV7-7
CDR3: ASSPIQGDTQY

J: TRBJ1-1
V: TRBV6-2/TRBV6-3
CDR3: ASTDLQGAKNWAF

J: TRBJ1-1
V: TRBV29-1
CDR3: GVVGGEDTEAF

J: TRBJ2-2
V: TRBV9
CDR3: ASSARNTGELF

J: TRBJ2-3
V: TRBV7-7
CDR3: ASSSQRWTDLSTDTQY

J: TRBJ1-1
V: TRBV20-1
CDR3: SARGTGQSTEAF

J: TRBJ2-1
V: TRBV28
CDR3: ASSRGANNEQF

J: TRBJ2-7
V: TRBV20-1
CDR3: SARAPAGGTYEQY

J: TRBJ2-5
V: TRBV6-2/TRBV6-3
CDR3: ASTDNLQETQY

J: TRBJ1-6
V: TRBV14
CDR3: ASSPLLDSPLH

J: -
V: TRBV20-1
CDR3: SARTSLGLETQY

J: TRBJ1-1
V: TRBV5-1
CDR3: ASSPWTAKNTEAF

J: TRBJ2-1
V: TRBV7-2
CDR3: ASSPRLSGTMKQF

J: TRBJ1-5
V: TRBV7-2
CDR3: ASSLVHTTYQPQH

J: TRBJ1-1
V: TRBV5-1
CDR3: ASSFTGQATEAF

J: TRBJ2-1
V: TRBV7-2
CDR3: ASSPRDREQF